The 29 T cell receptor beta chains below come from one sample, sequenced in a study of vaccination and CD4 T cells after COVID-19 (dated 2022 in TCRdb). The method was PCR. For sequencing, an Illumina iSeq 100 was employed. TCR sequencing of DNA from cultured CD4+ T cells used the Oncomine TCR Beta short-read assay at the Johns Hopkins FTIC core. TCRdb redid the processing of the public reads, applying fastp at Q25 and MiXCR, and retained in-frame beta chains. One record per CDR3 amino acid sequence lists the most common genes and DNA. Across this sample there are around 26,000 distinct CDR3 sequences, with 50% to 75% seen only once. The ten biggest clones cover approximately 5.4% of the sample. The sample's treatment or condition label, in plain terms: roughly ten-day PBMC culture with coronavirus spike peptide pools or control peptides (ViraFEST assay). Antigens of these TCRs are unknown. The sequencing sample was made of CD4+ T cells from blood, cultured in vitro. These receptors came from a human donor who had recovered from COVID-19.

This clonotype showed up just a few times. The chain combines TRBV6-1 with TRBJ1-3; D is undetermined. V shed 3 bases and J shed 2 bases, with 11 bases lying between them. The CDR3 is made up of 15 amino acids. Germline CDR1 is MNHNS and CDR2 is SASEGT. The CDR3 bases are TGTGCCAGCAGTGAGCAAGTATCCGCTGGAAACACCATATATTTT. This translates into CASSEQVSAGNTIYF.

The V call is TRBV28, the J call TRBJ1-2; no clear D. The CDR3 has 12 residues. V dropped 5 bases and J dropped 4 bases, with 8 bases sitting between them. Germline CDR1 MDHEN, CDR2 SYDVKM. CDR3 residues: CASSDPPYGYTF. The CDR3 DNA sequence: TGTGCCAGCAGTGATCCCCCCTATGGCTACACCTTC.

The chain employs TRBV7-6 and TRBJ2-7; the D gene is possibly TRBD2 (6 bases). Between the trimmed V and J ends, which lost 0 bases and 3 bases, there was a span of 6 bases. The germline V gene encodes CDR1 SGHVS and CDR2 FNYEAQ. This CDR3 is built from 13 residues. This CDR3 is CASSLARGYEQYF. The CDR3 DNA is TGTGCCAGCAGCTTAGCGCGGGGCTACGAGCAGTACTTC.

The rearrangement links TRBV6-5 to TRBJ1-2, with a tentative D call TRBD1 (5 bases). Deletions cut 2 bases from V and 7 bases from J, with 17 bases between. The CDR3 runs 15 residues. The germline gives CDR1 MNHEY, CDR2 SVGAGI. The CDR3 DNA reads TGTGCCAGCAGTTACGGGCAGGGCACCCCAATTGGCTACACCTTC. It codes for CASSYGQGTPIGYTF.

The chain couples TRBV12-3 or TRBV12-4 to TRBJ1-2, with D maybe TRBD1 (5 bases). Trimming took 3 bases from V and 2 from J, leaving 13 bases between them. The CDR3 is 15 amino acids. The CDR3 spells CASSLVGAANYGYTF. The CDR3 DNA follows: TGTGCCAGCAGTTTGGTAGGGGCTGCGAACTATGGCTACACCTTC.

This clonotype was seen a handful of times. The rearrangement links TRBV20-1 to TRBJ1-2; D remains ambiguous. Germline assignment: CDR1 DFQATT and CDR2 SNEGSKA (reference sequence). V shed 6 bases and J shed 4 bases, with 9 bases lying between them. CDR3 size: 11 residues. CDR3 amino acids: CSASGRYGYTF. The CDR3 DNA sequence: TGCAGTGCCTCCGGGCGCTATGGCTACACCTTC.

This clonotype was seen only a few times. V usage is TRBV7-9 and J usage is TRBJ1-2; 7 bases align to TRBD1. This CDR3 contains 14 residues. CDR1 SEHNR and CDR2 FQNEAQ come from the germline V gene (reference sequence). The V gene end was trimmed by 4 bases and the J gene end by 8 bases; junction bases not matched to a gene: 10. CDR3: CASSYKQGPGGYTF. In DNA, the CDR3 is TGTGCCAGCAGCTATAAACAGGGGCCCGGAGGCTACACCTTC.

The table lists this clonotype with a few counts. The rearrangement uses TRBV2 and TRBJ2-5; 10 bases are shared with TRBD2. Germline CDR1 is SNHLY and CDR2 is FYNNEI. Losses at the gene ends were 5 bases for V and 3 bases for J; bases not matched to a gene: 12. The CDR3 is 17 residues long. The CDR3 protein is CASSNQGLANIKETQYF. DNA of the CDR3: TGTGCCAGCAGTAACCAGGGACTAGCGAACATAAAAGAGACCCAGTACTTC. Complete variable domain (other parts from reference TRBV2 and TRBJ2-5): EPEVTQTPSHQVTQMGQEVILRCVPISNHLYFYWYRQILGQKVEFLVSFYNNEISEKSEIFDDQFSVERPDGSNFTLKIRSTKLEDSAMYFCASSNQGLANIKETQYFGPGTRLLVL.

The table lists this clonotype with a count of one. The chain carries TRBV5-1 and TRBJ1-2; 9 bases align to TRBD1. With 8 bases clipped from V and 0 bases from J, the junction kept 11 bases outside the gene matches. The germline V gene encodes CDR1 SGHRS and CDR2 YFSETQ. CDR3 length: 16 residues. In DNA, the CDR3 is TGCGCCAGTAAGGGACAGGGAACTTCCTCTAACTATGGCTACACCTTC. It encodes CASKGQGTSSNYGYTF.

V is TRBV24-1 and J is TRBJ1-5; D gene ambiguous. The CDR3 is made up of 12 amino acids. CDR1 is KGHDR and CDR2 is SFDVKD in the germline V gene. Trimming left V 3 bases short and J 5 bases short, with 4 bases between. CDR3 amino acids: CATSDPDQPQHF. CDR3 coding DNA: TGTGCCACCAGTGATCCCGATCAGCCCCAGCATTTT.

The genes are TRBV27 and TRBJ2-1; 8 bases are a match to TRBD2. J gave up 7 bases and V 6 bases, and 14 bases lay outside the gene matches. CDR3 length equals 16 residues. Germline V lookup: CDR1 MNHEY, CDR2 SMNVEV (reference sequence). The CDR3 reads CASRGLGAGGRNEQFF. The DNA for the CDR3 is TGTGCCAGCAGGGGACTAGGAGCGGGCGGGCGGAATGAGCAGTTCTTC.

V is TRBV20-1 and J is TRBJ1-5; tentatively, D is TRBD1 (5 bases). Trimming took off 0 bases at V and 11 bases at J, with 17 bases between the two ends. This CDR3 spans 14 amino acids. Germline V gives CDR1 DFQATT, CDR2 SNEGSKA (reference sequence). This CDR3 reads CSARDGAAPRAQHF. Here the CDR3 DNA reads TGCAGTGCTAGAGATGGGGCGGCTCCGCGGGCCCAGCATTTT.

The V and J genes are TRBV19 and TRBJ1-1; D is perhaps TRBD1 (5 bases). Trimming removed 1 base from V and 5 bases from J, with 11 bases in between. CDR1 and CDR2 (germline): LNHDA, SQIVND (reference sequence). This CDR3 is 14 amino acids long. The CDR3 here is CASSIVRGETEAFF. The CDR3 DNA is TGTGCCAGTAGTATAGTTCGGGGGGAGACTGAAGCTTTCTTT.

The CDR3 DNA reads TGTGCCAGTAGTCGACAGGGGACTGGAAACACCATATATTTT. Translating it yields CASSRQGTGNTIYF. This sequence joins TRBV19 and TRBJ1-3; 8 nucleotides align to TRBD1. The CDR3 loop spans 14 amino acids. Germline values: CDR1 LNHDA, CDR2 SQIVND (reference sequence). V lost 5 bases, J lost 2 bases, and 2 bases stayed unmatched.

This clonotype has a handful of counts. The chain joins TRBV7-2 to TRBJ2-5; perhaps TRBD2 as D (5 bases). The CDR3 has 14 residues. Trimming cost V 4 bases and J 7 bases, with 16 bases left between them. CDR1 is SGHTA and CDR2 is FQGNSA in the germline V gene. The CDR3, as DNA: TGTGCCAGCAGCTACCAGTCGGGGTCGGGGACCCAGTACTTC. Amino acid sequence: CASSYQSGSGTQYF.

This clonotype was picked up a small number of times. This chain connects TRBV27 to TRBJ2-4; 11 nucleotides agree with TRBD2. The DNA end favors TRBJ2-5, so the J call may be wrong. CDR3 length: 14 amino acids. Germline V gives CDR1 MNHEY, CDR2 SMNVEV (reference sequence). The CDR3 nucleotides read TGTGCCAGCAGTCCCACTAGCGGGAGATTGACCCAGTACTTC. It yields the protein CASSPTSGRLTQYF.

This chain joins TRBV6-1 and TRBJ2-1; D possibly uses TRBD1 or TRBD2 (5 bases each). This CDR3 is built from 14 residues. Germline V gives CDR1 MNHNS, CDR2 SASEGT. Trimming cost V 6 bases and J 4 bases, with 13 bases left between them. The CDR3, as DNA: TGTGCCAGCAGGGGGGACGGCTTTTACAATGAGCAGTTCTTC. Translation: CASRGDGFYNEQFF.

The chain carries TRBV10-2 and TRBJ1-5; possible D gene TRBD1, 5 bases. CDR1 and CDR2 from the germline V gene are WSHSY and SAAADI. CDR3 length equals 13 residues. V lost 4 bases, J lost 6 bases, and 10 bases lay in between. This CDR3 reads CASSVLGGQPQHF. CDR3 DNA sequence: TGCGCCAGCAGTGTGTTGGGGGGTCAGCCCCAGCATTTT.

This clonotype was seen a handful of times. The chain couples TRBV10-3 to TRBJ2-7; 7 bases fit TRBD1. The CDR3 has 15 residues. The junction had 9 bases not matched to a gene; V was cut back by 6 bases and J by 1 base. CDR1 is ENHRY and CDR2 is SYGVKD in the germline V gene. DNA for the CDR3: TGTGCCATCAGGTTGGGCCAGGGGGATTCCTACGAGCAGTACTTC. Residues: CAIRLGQGDSYEQYF.

The chain employs TRBV20-1 and TRBJ2-3; TRBD2 matches 9 bases. Trimming cost V 0 bases and J 5 bases; bases outside gene matches: 9. Germline V gene sequence: CDR1 DFQATT, CDR2 SNEGSKA (reference sequence). This CDR3 comprises 16 residues. CDR3 nucleotide sequence: TGCAGTGCTAGAGATTGGGCTAGCGGGAAGGGAGATACGCAGTATTTT. This gives the protein CSARDWASGKGDTQYF.

This chain uses TRBV28 with TRBJ1-6; tentatively, D is TRBD1 (5 bases). The CDR3 spans 13 residues. CDR1 is MDHEN, CDR2 SYDVKM, per germline. The germline V and J ends were trimmed by 7 bases and 11 bases, with 15 bases remaining between them. The CDR3 region is CASNGGVAAPLHF. For the CDR3, the DNA is TGTGCCAGCAACGGGGGTGTTGCCGCACCCCTCCACTTT.

The chain couples TRBV7-2 to TRBJ1-6, with a tentative D call TRBD1 (6 bases). CDR1 is SGHTA and CDR2 is FQGNSA in the germline V gene. The CDR3 runs 15 residues. V was shortened by 4 bases and J by 0 bases, with 7 bases between the two germline ends. In DNA form, the CDR3 reads TGTGCCAGCAGCTGGGGGCTCTCCTATAATTCACCCCTCCACTTT. Its protein product is CASSWGLSYNSPLHF.

V usage is TRBV7-9 and J usage is TRBJ2-7; D gene ambiguous. CDR3 size: 14 residues. Germline V gene sequence: CDR1 SEHNR, CDR2 FQNEAQ (reference sequence). Trimming left V 0 bases short and J 4 bases short, with 10 bases between. For the CDR3, the DNA is TGTGCCAGCAGCTTAGCTAGCCTAACTTACGAGCAGTACTTC. Translation: CASSLASLTYEQYF.

The V call is TRBV12-3 or TRBV12-4, the J call TRBJ2-5; 8 positions agree with TRBD1. With V trimmed by 7 bases and J by 7 bases, 11 bases remained unmatched. The CDR3 length is 14 residues. In DNA form, the CDR3 reads TGTGCCAGCAAGGCCACAGGGGGATTTGGGACCCAGTACTTC. This sequence encodes CASKATGGFGTQYF.

This clonotype occurred a few times. The chain combines TRBV20-1 with TRBJ1-2; 7 bases map to TRBD1. V lost 2 bases to trimming and J lost 4 bases; unmatched junction nucleotides: 10. CDR3 size: 15 residues. Germline-derived CDR1 and CDR2 are DFQATT and SNEGSKA (reference sequence). CDR3 in DNA: TGCAGTGCTAGACTCGCGGGACAGAGAGGCTATGGCTACACCTTC. Its translation is CSARLAGQRGYGYTF.

This chain connects TRBV7-9 to TRBJ2-5; D remains ambiguous. CDR3 length: 14 amino acids. Per the germline V gene, CDR1 is SEHNR and CDR2 is FQNEAQ (reference sequence). Trimming removed 7 bases from V and 2 bases from J, with 14 bases in between. The CDR3 is CASTIAPQQETQYF. The CDR3 DNA reads as TGTGCCAGCACCATAGCCCCCCAGCAAGAGACCCAGTACTTC.

V is TRBV6-5 and J is TRBJ1-6; 8 nucleotides align to TRBD1. This CDR3 is built from 15 residues. The V segment lost 4 bases and the J segment 10 bases; nucleotides outside the gene matches: 9. CDR1 is MNHEY and CDR2 is SVGAGI in the germline V gene. This CDR3 is CASSWDRQEDSPLHF. CDR3 sequence (DNA): TGTGCCAGCAGTTGGGACAGGCAGGAAGACTCACCCCTCCACTTT.

This chain connects TRBV6-2 or TRBV6-3 to TRBJ1-5; TRBD1 aligns across 7 bases. Trimming removed 7 bases from V and 2 bases from J; junction bases left unmatched: 11. CDR1 MNHEY and CDR2 SVGEGT come from the germline V gene. The CDR3 sequence is 16 residues long. The CDR3 DNA follows: TGTGCCAGCACCTCCCCACGACAGGGTGGCAATCAGCCCCAGCATTTT. The encoded protein is CASTSPRQGGNQPQHF.

The chain is built from TRBV20-1 and TRBJ2-7; no reliable D call. The V end lost 2 bases, the J end lost 0 bases, and 14 bases lay between the germline ends. Germline V gene data show CDR1 as DFQATT and CDR2 as SNEGSKA (reference sequence). The CDR3 runs 15 residues. CDR3 DNA sequence: TGCAGTGCTAGACTTTCACGGGTAAGCTCCTACGAGCAGTACTTC. Its protein is CSARLSRVSSYEQYF.